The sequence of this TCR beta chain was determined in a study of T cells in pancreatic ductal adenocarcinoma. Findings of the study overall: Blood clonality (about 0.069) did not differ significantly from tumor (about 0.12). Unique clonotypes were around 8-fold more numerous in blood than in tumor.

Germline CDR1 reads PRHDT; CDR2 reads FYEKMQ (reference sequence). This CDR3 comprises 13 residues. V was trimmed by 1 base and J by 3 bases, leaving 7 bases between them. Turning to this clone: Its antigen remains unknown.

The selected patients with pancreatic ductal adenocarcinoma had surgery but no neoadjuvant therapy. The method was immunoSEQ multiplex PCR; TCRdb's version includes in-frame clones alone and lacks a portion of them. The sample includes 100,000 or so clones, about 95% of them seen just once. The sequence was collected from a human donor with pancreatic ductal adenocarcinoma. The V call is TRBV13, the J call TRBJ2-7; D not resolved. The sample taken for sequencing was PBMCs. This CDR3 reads CASSLARNYEQYF. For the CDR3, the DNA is TGTGCCAGCAGCTTAGCCAGAAACTACGAGCAGTACTTC.